The 18 T cell receptor beta chains below were found in one sample sequenced in a study of CD8 T cells in ankylosing spondylitis. One entry per CDR3 protein results from TCRdb running MiXCR on the 5' RACE reads. The sample carries 180,000 or so distinct CDR3 sequences, approximately 10% recorded once. The source material was blood, either unsorted or a sorted T cell fraction (not recorded which). These receptors were collected from a male donor with ankylosing spondylitis or in good health (not recorded which).

This clonotype was seen at least ten times. This chain uses TRBV20-1 with TRBJ2-5, with TRBD2 identical over 8 bases. Unmatched junction bases numbered 6, after V lost 4 bases and J lost 5 bases. CDR3 size: 13 residues. Germline V gene sequence: CDR1 DFQATT, CDR2 SNEGSKA (reference sequence). CDR3 sequence: CSAMLAGQETQYF. The CDR3 DNA reads TGCAGTGCTATGCTAGCGGGCCAGGAGACCCAGTACTTC.

This clonotype showed up just a few times. The rearrangement links TRBV3-1 to TRBJ2-1; 8 positions match TRBD2. The CDR3 is 14 residues long. The J segment lost 4 bases and the V segment lost 4 bases, leaving 3 bases of the junction unmatched. Per germline, CDR1 LGHDT and CDR2 YNNKEL (reference sequence). Here the CDR3 reads CASSPGLAYNEQFF. The CDR3, as DNA: TGTGCCAGCAGCCCAGGACTAGCTTACAATGAGCAGTTCTTC.

This chain links TRBV21-1 with TRBJ2-5; no check of the table's D call, TRBD1, against the DNA was made. TRBV21-1 is a pseudogene locus. The CDR3 extends over 18 amino acids. In DNA, the CDR3 is TGTGCCAGCAGCAAAGGGGAGGGGACAGGGCCGGGCCAAGAGACCCAGTACTTC. Its protein product is CASSKGEGTGPGQETQYF.

Many counts were recorded for this clonotype. The chain has TRBV6-5 and TRBJ1-3; maybe TRBD1 (6 bases). Germline V lookup: CDR1 MNHEY, CDR2 SVGAGI. The V end lost 4 bases, the J end lost 0 bases, and 13 bases lay between the germline ends. This CDR3 has 16 amino acids. The CDR3 loop reads CASSSVRGSSGNTIYF. The CDR3 region has the DNA TGTGCCAGCAGTTCGGTCAGGGGTTCCTCTGGAAACACCATATATTTT.

This clonotype occurred many times. V gene TRBV15 combines with J gene TRBJ1-1, with no clear D. This CDR3 has 14 residues. CDR1 and CDR2 from the germline V gene are LNHNV and YYDKDF (reference sequence). The ends were cut back, 4 bases at V and 0 bases at J, with 9 bases in the middle. DNA of the CDR3: TGTGCCACCAGCATCCGACAACTGAACACTGAAGCTTTCTTT. Protein sequence: CATSIRQLNTEAFF.

The rearrangement links TRBV10-3 to TRBJ2-7; D gene ambiguous. The CDR3 loop spans 11 amino acids. Germline-derived CDR1 and CDR2 are ENHRY and SYGVKD. V was pared by 6 bases and J by 5 bases, with 8 bases between. Here the CDR3 reads CAISNRNEQYF. CDR3 DNA: TGTGCCATCAGCAATCGTAACGAGCAGTACTTC.

The J gene is TRBJ2-1, the V gene TRBV7-9; maybe TRBD2 (7 bases). This CDR3 spans 17 amino acids. CDR1 and CDR2 from the germline V gene are SEHNR and FQNEAQ (reference sequence). Deletions cut 4 bases from V and 9 bases from J, with 25 bases between. Written as DNA, the CDR3 is TGTGCCAGCAGCTCCCTTGGGGGGGGCGAATCGTTCTGTGAGCAGTTCTTC. This sequence encodes CASSSLGGGESFCEQFF. Filled out from reference TRBV7-9 and TRBJ2-1, the complete variable domain reads DTGVSQNPRHKITKRGQNVTFRCDPISEHNRLYWYRQTLGQGPEFLTYFQNEAQLEKSRLLSDRFSAERPKGSFSTLEIQRTEQGDSAMYLCASSSLGGGESFCEQFFGPGTRLTVL.

This clonotype was seen at least ten times. The rearrangement joins TRBV5-1 to TRBJ2-3; maybe TRBD2 (5 bases). This CDR3 comprises 17 residues. V lost 6 bases and J 0 bases, leaving 20 bases between the germline ends. Per the germline V gene, CDR1 is SGHRS and CDR2 is YFSETQ. CDR3 loop: CASTFGLRVLSTDTQYF. The CDR3 DNA reads as TGCGCCAGCACCTTTGGACTGCGAGTCCTAAGCACAGATACGCAGTATTTT.

This clonotype occurred many times. The gene calls are TRBV5-1 and TRBJ2-1, with 12 bases aligning to TRBD2. Germline V CDR1 and CDR2: SGHRS, YFSETQ. The CDR3 consists of 15 residues. V gave up 3 bases and J gave up 7 bases; unmatched junction bases: 5. This chain's CDR3 is CASSSRLAGVNEQFF. The CDR3 nucleotides are TGCGCCAGCAGCTCGAGACTAGCGGGAGTGAATGAGCAGTTCTTC.

This clonotype was observed many times. J is TRBJ2-2 and V is TRBV7-2; D unresolved. The CDR3 extends over 13 amino acids. Germline V gene sequence: CDR1 SGHTA, CDR2 FQGNSA. V was cut by 5 bases and J by 0 bases, with 4 bases left in between. As DNA, the CDR3 is TGTGCCAGCAGCAATACGAACACCGGGGAGCTGTTTTTT. The encoded protein is CASSNTNTGELFF.

Of note for this clonotype: A much bigger clone sits one base away, suggesting this may be a read error. The chain has TRBV15 and TRBJ2-2; D gene ambiguous. This CDR3 is 14 amino acids long. Trimming left V 0 bases short and J 1 base short, with 3 bases between. The germline V gene encodes CDR1 LNHNV and CDR2 YYDKDF (reference sequence). The CDR3 nucleotides read TGTGCCACCAGCAGAGACTGGAACACCGGGGAGCTGTTTTTT. It is translated as CATSRDWNTGELFF.

This clonotype came up many times. The rearrangement links TRBV20-1 to TRBJ2-7; tentatively, D is TRBD1 (5 bases). In germline, CDR1 is DFQATT, CDR2 SNEGSKA (reference sequence). Trimming pared 4 bases from V and 0 bases from J, leaving 7 bases between. The length of the CDR3 is 12 residues. CDR3 bases: TGCAGTGCTAACAGGAACTCCTACGAGCAGTACTTC. As protein: CSANRNSYEQYF.

V and J are TRBV10-3 and TRBJ1-4; D remains ambiguous. The CDR3 loop spans 12 amino acids. Germline lookup yields CDR1 ENHRY and CDR2 SYGVKD. V gave up 3 bases and J gave up 8 bases, with 7 bases separating them. The chain's CDR3 is CAISESGEKLFF. The CDR3 DNA is TGTGCCATCAGTGAATCGGGGGAAAAACTGTTTTTT.

As to this clonotype: A much larger clone differs from this one at a single base, so this may be a read error. This chain uses TRBV6-1 with TRBJ2-3; tentatively, D is TRBD1 (7 bases). Trimming pared 6 bases from V and 3 bases from J, leaving 19 bases between. Germline V gives CDR1 MNHNS, CDR2 SASEGT. This CDR3 has 16 residues. Here the CDR3 DNA reads TGTGCCAGCAGCCACGCTACAGGGGAGGCGACAGATACGCAGTATTTT. Protein: CASSHATGEATDTQYF.

The genes are TRBV20-1 and TRBJ2-1, with 8 positions matching TRBD2. J was trimmed by 6 bases and V by 3 bases; bases with no gene match: 4. There are 13 residues in the CDR3. Germline values: CDR1 DFQATT, CDR2 SNEGSKA (reference sequence). The chain's CDR3 is CSASSGMANEQFF. DNA of the CDR3: TGCAGTGCTAGTAGCGGGATGGCCAATGAGCAGTTCTTC.

There are a few counts of this clonotype. The V and J genes are TRBV29-1 and TRBJ2-7, with D hard to call. Germline CDR1 reads SQVTM; CDR2 reads ANQGSEA. Trimming removed 4 bases at V and 2 bases at J, with 9 bases between. The CDR3 extends over 12 amino acids. The CDR3 sequence: CSVASETYEQYF. The CDR3 nucleotides read TGCAGCGTTGCATCTGAAACCTACGAGCAGTACTTC.

The chain couples TRBV11-2 to TRBJ1-4; D gene uncertain. The CDR3 has 15 amino acids. Trimming removed 0 bases from V and 1 base from J, with 6 bases in between. Per the germline V gene, CDR1 is SGHAT and CDR2 is FQNNGV. This chain's CDR3 is CASSLEIGTNEKLFF. DNA for the CDR3: TGTGCCAGCAGCTTAGAGATAGGAACTAATGAAAAACTGTTTTTT.

This clonotype has a count of ten or more. This rearrangement joins TRBV4-2 to TRBJ2-1; 9 nucleotides agree with TRBD1. V was pared by 0 bases and J by 2 bases, with 5 bases of the junction left unmatched. Per the germline V gene, CDR1 is LGHNA and CDR2 is YNFKEQ. The CDR3 runs to 17 residues. The DNA for the CDR3 is TGTGCCAGCAGCCAAGAGGGACAGGGCTCTCCCTACAATGAGCAGTTCTTC. This gives the protein CASSQEGQGSPYNEQFF.